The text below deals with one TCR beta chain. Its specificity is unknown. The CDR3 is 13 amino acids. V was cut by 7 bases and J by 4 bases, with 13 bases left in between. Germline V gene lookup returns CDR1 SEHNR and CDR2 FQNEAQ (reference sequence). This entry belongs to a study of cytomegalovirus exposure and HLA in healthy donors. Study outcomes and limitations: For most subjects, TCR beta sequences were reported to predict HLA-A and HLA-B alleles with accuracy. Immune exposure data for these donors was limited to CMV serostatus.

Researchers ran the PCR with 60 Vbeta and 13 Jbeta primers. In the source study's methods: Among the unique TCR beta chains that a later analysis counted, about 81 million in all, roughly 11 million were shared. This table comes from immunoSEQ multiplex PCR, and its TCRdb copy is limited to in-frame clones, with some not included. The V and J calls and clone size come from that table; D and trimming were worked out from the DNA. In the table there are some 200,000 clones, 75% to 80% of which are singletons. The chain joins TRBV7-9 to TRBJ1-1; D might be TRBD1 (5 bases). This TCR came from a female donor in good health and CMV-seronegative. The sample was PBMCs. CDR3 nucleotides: TGTGCCAGCACTCAAGGGGAGGGCACTGAAGCTTTCTTT. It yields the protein CASTQGEGTEAFF.